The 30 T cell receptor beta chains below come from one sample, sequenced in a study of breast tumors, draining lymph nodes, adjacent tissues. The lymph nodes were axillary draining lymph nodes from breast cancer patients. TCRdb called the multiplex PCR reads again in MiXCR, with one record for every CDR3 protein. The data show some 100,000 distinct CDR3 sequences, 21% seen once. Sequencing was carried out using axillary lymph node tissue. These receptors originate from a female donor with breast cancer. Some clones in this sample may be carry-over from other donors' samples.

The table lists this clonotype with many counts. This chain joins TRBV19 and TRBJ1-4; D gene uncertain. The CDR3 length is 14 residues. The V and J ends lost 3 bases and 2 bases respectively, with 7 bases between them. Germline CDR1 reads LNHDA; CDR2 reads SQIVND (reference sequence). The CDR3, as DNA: TGTGCCAGTAGTATTTTCCGGACTAATGAAAAACTGTTTTTT. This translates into CASSIFRTNEKLFF.

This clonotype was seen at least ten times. The CDR3: CASSQVGGGSSGNTIYF. DNA for the CDR3: TGTGCCAGCAGCCAAGTGGGAGGAGGAAGCTCTGGAAACACCATATATTTT. V and J are TRBV14 and TRBJ1-3; D not resolved. This CDR3 spans 17 amino acids. Germline lookup yields CDR1 SGHDN and CDR2 FVKESK. V lost 1 base and J lost 0, with 13 bases in between.

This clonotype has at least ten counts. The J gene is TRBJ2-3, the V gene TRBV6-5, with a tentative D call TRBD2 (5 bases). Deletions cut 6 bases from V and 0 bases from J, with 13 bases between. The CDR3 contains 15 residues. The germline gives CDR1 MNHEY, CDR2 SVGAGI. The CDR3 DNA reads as TGTGCCAGCAGAGGACTGGGCCTAAGCACAGATACGCAGTATTTT. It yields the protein CASRGLGLSTDTQYF.

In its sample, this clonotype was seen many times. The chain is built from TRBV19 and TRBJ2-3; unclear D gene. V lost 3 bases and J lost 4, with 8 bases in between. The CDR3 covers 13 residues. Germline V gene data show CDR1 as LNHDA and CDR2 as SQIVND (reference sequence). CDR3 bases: TGTGCCAGTAGTATCCGCCCAGCAGATACGCAGTATTTT. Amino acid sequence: CASSIRPADTQYF.

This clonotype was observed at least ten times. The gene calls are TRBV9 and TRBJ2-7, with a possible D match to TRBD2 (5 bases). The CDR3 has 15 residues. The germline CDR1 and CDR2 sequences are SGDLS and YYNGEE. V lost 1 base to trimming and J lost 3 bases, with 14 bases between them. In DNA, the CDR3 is TGTGCCAGCAGCGTATCTGCGGGCCAGGTCTACGAGCAGTACTTC. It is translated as CASSVSAGQVYEQYF.

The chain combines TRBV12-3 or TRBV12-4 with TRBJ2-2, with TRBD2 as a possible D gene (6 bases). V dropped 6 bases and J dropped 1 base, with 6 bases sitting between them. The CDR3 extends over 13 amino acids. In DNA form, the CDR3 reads TGTGCCAGCAGCGGGAGGAACACCGGGGAGCTGTTTTTT. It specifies CASSGRNTGELFF.

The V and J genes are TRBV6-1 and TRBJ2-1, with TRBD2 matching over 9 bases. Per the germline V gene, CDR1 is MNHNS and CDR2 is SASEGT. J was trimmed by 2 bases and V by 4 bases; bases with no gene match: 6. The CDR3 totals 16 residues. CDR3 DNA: TGTGCCAGCAGTGCCGGGACTAGCCTCACCTACAATGAGCAGTTCTTC. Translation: CASSAGTSLTYNEQFF.

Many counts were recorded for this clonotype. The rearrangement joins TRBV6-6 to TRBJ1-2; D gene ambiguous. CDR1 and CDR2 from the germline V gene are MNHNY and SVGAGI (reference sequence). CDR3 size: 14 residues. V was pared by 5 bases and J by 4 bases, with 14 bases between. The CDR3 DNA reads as TGTGCCAGCAGTACCCAAGGAGGGAGCTATGGCTACACCTTC. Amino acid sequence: CASSTQGGSYGYTF.

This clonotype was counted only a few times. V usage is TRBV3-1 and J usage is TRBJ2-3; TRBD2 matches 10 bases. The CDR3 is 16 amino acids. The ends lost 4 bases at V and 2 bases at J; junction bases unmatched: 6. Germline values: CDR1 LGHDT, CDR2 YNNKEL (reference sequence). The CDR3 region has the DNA TGTGCCAGCAGCCGCGTTAGCGGGGGGACCACAGATACGCAGTATTTT. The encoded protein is CASSRVSGGTTDTQYF.

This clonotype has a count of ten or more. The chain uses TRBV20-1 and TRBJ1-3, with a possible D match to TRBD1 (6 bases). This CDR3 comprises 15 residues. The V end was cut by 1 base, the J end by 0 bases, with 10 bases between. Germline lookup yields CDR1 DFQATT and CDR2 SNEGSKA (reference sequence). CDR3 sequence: CSARVGGGSGNTIYF. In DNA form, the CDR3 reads TGCAGTGCTAGAGTTGGAGGGGGCTCTGGAAACACCATATATTTT.

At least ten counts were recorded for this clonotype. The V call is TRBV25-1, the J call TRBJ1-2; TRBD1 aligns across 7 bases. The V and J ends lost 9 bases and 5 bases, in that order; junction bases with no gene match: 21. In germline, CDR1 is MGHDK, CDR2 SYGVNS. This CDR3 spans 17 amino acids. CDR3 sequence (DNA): TGTGCCAGATCCGTAAGCAGGGGGAGAGCCTTTGGGTATGGCTACACCTTC. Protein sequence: CARSVSRGRAFGYGYTF.

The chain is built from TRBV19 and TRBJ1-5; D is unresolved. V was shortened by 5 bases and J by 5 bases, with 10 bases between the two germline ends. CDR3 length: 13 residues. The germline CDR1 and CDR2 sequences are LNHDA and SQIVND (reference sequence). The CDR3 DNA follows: TGTGCCAGTAGTGTTGACCATTATCAGCCCCAGCATTTT. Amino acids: CASSVDHYQPQHF.

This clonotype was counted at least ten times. The DNA of the CDR3 is TGCGCCAGCAGCCAAGAGGCTGGGCAGTACGAGCAGTACTTC. Translation: CASSQEAGQYEQYF. V gene TRBV4-1 combines with J gene TRBJ2-7; no reliable D call. Trimming shortened V by 0 bases and J by 4 bases, and 10 bases separated the two germline ends. This CDR3 spans 14 amino acids. Looked up from germline, CDR1 is MGHRA and CDR2 is YSYEKL.

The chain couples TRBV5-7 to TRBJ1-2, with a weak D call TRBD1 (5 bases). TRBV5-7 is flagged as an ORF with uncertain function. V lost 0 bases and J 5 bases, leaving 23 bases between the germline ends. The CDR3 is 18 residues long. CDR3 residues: CASSLGGDSRPAGYGYTF. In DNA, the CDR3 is TGTGCCAGCAGCTTGGGGGGGGATTCCAGGCCGGCGGGGTATGGCTACACCTTC.

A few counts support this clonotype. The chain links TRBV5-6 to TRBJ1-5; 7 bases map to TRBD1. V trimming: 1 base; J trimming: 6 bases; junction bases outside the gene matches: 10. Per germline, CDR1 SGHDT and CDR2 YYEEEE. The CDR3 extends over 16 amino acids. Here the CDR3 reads CASSLSGRGSSQPQHF. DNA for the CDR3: TGTGCCAGCAGCTTGAGTGGCAGGGGGTCCAGTCAGCCCCAGCATTTT.

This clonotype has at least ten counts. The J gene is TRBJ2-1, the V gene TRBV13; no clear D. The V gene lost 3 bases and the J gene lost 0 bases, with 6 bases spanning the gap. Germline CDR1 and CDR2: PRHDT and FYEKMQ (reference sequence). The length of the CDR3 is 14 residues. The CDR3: CASSFPSSYNEQFF. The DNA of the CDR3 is TGTGCCAGCAGCTTCCCGAGCTCCTACAATGAGCAGTTCTTC.

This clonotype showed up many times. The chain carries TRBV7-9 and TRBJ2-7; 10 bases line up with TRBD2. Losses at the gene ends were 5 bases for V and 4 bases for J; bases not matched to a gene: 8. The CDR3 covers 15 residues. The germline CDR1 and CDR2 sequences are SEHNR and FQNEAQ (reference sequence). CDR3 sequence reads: CASSALAGVGYEQYF. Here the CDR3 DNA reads TGTGCCAGCAGCGCCCTAGCGGGAGTGGGTTACGAGCAGTACTTC.

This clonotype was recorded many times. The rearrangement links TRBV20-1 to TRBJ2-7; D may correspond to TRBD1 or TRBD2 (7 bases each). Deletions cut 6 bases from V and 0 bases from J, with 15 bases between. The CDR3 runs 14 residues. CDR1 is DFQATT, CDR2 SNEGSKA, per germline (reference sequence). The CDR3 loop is CSAHSGGDSYEQYF. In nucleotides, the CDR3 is TGCAGTGCCCACTCAGGGGGGGACTCCTACGAGCAGTACTTC.

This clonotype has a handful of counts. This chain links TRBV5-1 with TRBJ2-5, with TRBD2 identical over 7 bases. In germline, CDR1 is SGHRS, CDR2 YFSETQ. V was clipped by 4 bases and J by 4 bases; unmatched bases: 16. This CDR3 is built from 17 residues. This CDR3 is CASSVGDPNWGGETQYF. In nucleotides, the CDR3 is TGCGCCAGCAGCGTTGGGGATCCCAATTGGGGGGGAGAGACCCAGTACTTC.

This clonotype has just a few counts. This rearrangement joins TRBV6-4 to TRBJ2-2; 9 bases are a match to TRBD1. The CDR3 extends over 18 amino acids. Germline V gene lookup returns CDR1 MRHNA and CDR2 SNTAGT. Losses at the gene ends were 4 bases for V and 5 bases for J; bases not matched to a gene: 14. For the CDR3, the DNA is TGTGCCAGCAGTGTCCAAGGACCGGGACAGGGTTGGACCGGGGAGCTGTTTTTT. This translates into CASSVQGPGQGWTGELFF.

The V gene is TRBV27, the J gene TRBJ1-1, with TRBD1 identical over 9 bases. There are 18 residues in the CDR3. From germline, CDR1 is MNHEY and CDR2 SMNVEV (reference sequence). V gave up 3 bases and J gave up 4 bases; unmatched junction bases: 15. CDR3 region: CASSFLAGQGGFGTEAFF. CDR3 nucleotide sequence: TGTGCCAGCAGTTTCTTGGCGGGACAGGGAGGCTTTGGCACTGAAGCTTTCTTT.

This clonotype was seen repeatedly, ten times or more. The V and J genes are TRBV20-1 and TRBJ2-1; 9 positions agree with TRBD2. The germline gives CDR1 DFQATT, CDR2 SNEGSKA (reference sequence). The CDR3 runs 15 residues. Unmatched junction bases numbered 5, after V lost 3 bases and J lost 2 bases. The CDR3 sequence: CSARVRGGTYNEQFF. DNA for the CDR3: TGCAGTGCTAGGGTGCGGGGGGGAACCTACAATGAGCAGTTCTTC.

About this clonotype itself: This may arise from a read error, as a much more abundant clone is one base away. The CDR3 region has the DNA TGTGCCAGTAGTAAACTAGCGAACAGTGATACGCAGTATTTT. Protein product: CASSKLANSDTQYF. V gene TRBV19 combines with J gene TRBJ2-3; TRBD2 agrees at 7 bases. With 4 bases clipped from V and 6 bases from J, the junction kept 7 bases outside the gene matches. Germline V lookup: CDR1 LNHDA, CDR2 SQIVND (reference sequence). This CDR3 is 14 amino acids long. Supplemented by reference TRBV19 and TRBJ2-3, the full variable domain reads DGGITQSPKYLFRKEGQNVTLSCEQNLNHDAMYWYRQDPGQGLRLIYYSQIVNDFQKGDIAEGYSVSREKKESFPLTVTSAQKNPTAFYLCASSKLANSDTQYFGPGTRLTVL.

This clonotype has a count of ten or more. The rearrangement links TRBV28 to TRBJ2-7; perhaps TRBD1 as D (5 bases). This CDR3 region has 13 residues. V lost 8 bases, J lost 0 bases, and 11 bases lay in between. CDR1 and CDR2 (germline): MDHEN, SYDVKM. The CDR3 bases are TGTGCCAGCTCAGGGCAGAGCTCCTACGAGCAGTACTTC. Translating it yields CASSGQSSYEQYF.

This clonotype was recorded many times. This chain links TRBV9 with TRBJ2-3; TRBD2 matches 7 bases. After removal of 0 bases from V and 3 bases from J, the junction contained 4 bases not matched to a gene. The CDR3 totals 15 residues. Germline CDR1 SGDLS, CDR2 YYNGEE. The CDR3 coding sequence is TGTGCCAGCAGCGTAGATGGTAGCGGGACAGATACGCAGTATTTT. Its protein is CASSVDGSGTDTQYF.

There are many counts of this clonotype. CDR3 DNA: TGTGCCAGCAGCCGGCGACAGGGGGCAGGAGAGACCCAGTACTTC. It is translated as CASSRRQGAGETQYF. The V call is TRBV7-9, the J call TRBJ2-5; 10 positions match TRBD1. Germline CDR1 and CDR2: SEHNR and FQNEAQ (reference sequence). The CDR3 totals 15 residues. The V segment lost 5 bases and the J segment 4 bases; nucleotides outside the gene matches: 7.

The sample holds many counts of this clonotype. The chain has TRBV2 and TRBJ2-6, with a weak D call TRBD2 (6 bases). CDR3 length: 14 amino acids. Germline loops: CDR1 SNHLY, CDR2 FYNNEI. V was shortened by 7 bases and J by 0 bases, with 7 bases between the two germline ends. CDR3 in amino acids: CASKEGSGANVLTF. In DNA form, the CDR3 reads TGTGCCAGCAAGGAGGGCTCTGGGGCCAACGTCCTGACTTTC.

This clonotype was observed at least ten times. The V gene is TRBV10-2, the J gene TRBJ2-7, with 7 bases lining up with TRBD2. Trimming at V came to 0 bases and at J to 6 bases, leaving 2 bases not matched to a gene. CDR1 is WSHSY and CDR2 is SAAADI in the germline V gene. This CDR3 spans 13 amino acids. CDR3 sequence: CASSESGRVEQYF. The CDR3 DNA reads TGCGCCAGCAGTGAGTCAGGGAGGGTCGAGCAGTACTTC.

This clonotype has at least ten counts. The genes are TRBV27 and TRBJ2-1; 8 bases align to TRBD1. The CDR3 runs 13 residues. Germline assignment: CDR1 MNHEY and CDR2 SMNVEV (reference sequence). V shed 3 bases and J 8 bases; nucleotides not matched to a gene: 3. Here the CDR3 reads CASSLAGGDEQFF. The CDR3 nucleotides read TGTGCCAGCAGTTTGGCAGGGGGCGATGAGCAGTTCTTC.

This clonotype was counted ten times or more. The CDR3 is CASHSGGAGDTQYF. Written as DNA, the CDR3 is TGTGCCAGCCACAGCGGGGGGGCCGGAGATACGCAGTATTTT. This chain joins TRBV6-1 and TRBJ2-3; 10 bases agree with TRBD2. J gave up 5 bases and V 8 bases, and 7 bases lay outside the gene matches. CDR1 is MNHNS and CDR2 is SASEGT in the germline V gene. This CDR3 comprises 14 residues.